This T cell receptor (beta chain) derives from a study of cytomegalovirus exposure and HLA in healthy donors. Study-wide background: Falling in the Caucasian-associated ancestry cluster were less than 85% of around 370 genotyped donors.

Study conclusions and caveats: A later analysis linked a missense DCLRE1C variant to TCR beta V- and J-gene trimming. Productive rates of about 90% or about 30% were seen for most TCR beta V segments in an earlier analysis. In a later analysis, HLA-C alleles had the fewest associated TCRs, DRB1 alleles the most.

A word on this clone: Antigen unknown.

PCR involved 60 Vbeta and 13 Jbeta primers. Some clones are missing from TCRdb's copy, which holds only in-frame ones; the method was immunoSEQ multiplex PCR. The repertoire holds around 180,000 clones, with 70% to 90% as singletons. Germline V gives CDR1 SGHTA, CDR2 FQGNSA. J gave up 1 base and V 3 bases, and 7 bases lay outside the gene matches. There are 16 residues in the CDR3. This receptor was taken from a woman under 30 in good health and CMV-seronegative. The sequenced sample consisted of PBMCs. The rearrangement joins TRBV7-2 to TRBJ2-7; 9 nucleotides line up with TRBD2. The CDR3 bases are TGTGCCAGCAGCTTCCCGACTAGCGGAGCTTCCTACGAGCAGTACTTC. Its translation is CASSFPTSGASYEQYF.